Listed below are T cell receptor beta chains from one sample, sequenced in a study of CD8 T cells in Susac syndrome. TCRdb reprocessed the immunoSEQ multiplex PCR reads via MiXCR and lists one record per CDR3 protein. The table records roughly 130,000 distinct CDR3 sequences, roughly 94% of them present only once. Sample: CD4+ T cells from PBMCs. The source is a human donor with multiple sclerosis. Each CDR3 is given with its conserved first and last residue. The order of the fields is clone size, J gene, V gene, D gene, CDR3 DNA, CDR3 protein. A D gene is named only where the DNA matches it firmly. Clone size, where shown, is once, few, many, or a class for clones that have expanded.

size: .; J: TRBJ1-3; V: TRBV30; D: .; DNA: TGTGCCTGGATGCGAAACACCATATATTTT; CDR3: CAWMRNTIYF
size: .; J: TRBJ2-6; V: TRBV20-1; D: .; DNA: TGCAGTGCTAGAGCAGGGGCCAACGTCCTGACTTTC; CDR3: CSARAGANVLTF
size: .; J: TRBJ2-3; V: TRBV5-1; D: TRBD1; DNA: TGCGCCAGCAGCTTACAGGGGGCCCCAGATACGCAGTATTTT; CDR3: CASSLQGAPDTQYF
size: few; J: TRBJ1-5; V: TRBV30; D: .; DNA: TGTGCCTGGAGGGTGGAAGGCCGGGGCCCCCAGCATTTT; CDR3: CAWRVEGRGPQHF
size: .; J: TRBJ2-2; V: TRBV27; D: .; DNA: TGTGCCAGCGGGTTAAGAGGAATCACCGGGGAGCTGTTTTTT; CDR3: CASGLRGITGELFF
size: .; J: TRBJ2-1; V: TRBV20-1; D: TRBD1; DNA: TGCAGTGCTAGGACCAATACAGGGGACCGCGCGAGCTCCTACAATGAGCAGTTCTTC; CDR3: CSARTNTGDRASSYNEQFF
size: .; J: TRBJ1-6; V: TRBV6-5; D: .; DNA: TGTGCCAGCAGTAGGGGTTCGGATTCACCCCTCCACTTT; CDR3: CASSRGSDSPLHF
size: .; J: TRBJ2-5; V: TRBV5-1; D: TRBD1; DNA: TGCGCCAGCAGCCTGACAGGGGGCCAAGAGACCCAGTACTTC; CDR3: CASSLTGGQETQYF
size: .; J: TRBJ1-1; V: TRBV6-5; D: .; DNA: TGTGCCAGCAGTCTTCACGGTTCTCCCTCTGAAGCTTTCTTT; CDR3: CASSLHGSPSEAFF
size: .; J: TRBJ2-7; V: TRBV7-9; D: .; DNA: TGTGCCAGCAGCTTTGTAACAGACGAGCAGTACTTC; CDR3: CASSFVTDEQYF
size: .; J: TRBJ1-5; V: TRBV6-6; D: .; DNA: TGTGCCAGCAGTTACTCGGGGGATCAGCCCCAGCATTTT; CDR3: CASSYSGDQPQHF
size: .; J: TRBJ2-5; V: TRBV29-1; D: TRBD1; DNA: TGCAGCCCTCAGGGGGAAGAGACCCAGTACTTC; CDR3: CSPQGEETQYF
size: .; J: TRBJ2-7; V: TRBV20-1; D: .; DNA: TGCAGTGCTCAAGCCCCCATGAACGAGCAGTACTTC; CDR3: CSAQAPMNEQYF
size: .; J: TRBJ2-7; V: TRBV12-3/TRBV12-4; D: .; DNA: TGTGCCAGCAGTCCCCAGCAGGGGAGGTACGAGCAGTACTTC; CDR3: CASSPQQGRYEQYF
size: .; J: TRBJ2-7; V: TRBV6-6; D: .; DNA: TGTGCCAGCAGCCGAAAAAACGAGCAGTACTTC; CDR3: CASSRKNEQYF